The rows below give T cell receptor beta chains drawn from one sample of a study of blood T cell repertoires in COVID-19. The repertoire was sequenced with immunoSEQ multiplex PCR; TCRdb's copy has only in-frame clones and lacks some. The profile covers approximately 190,000 clones, with over 80% appearing a single time and roughly 3.2% taken by the ten largest. The sample was PBMCs or T cells enriched from blood (not recorded which). Receptors were obtained from a woman in her twenties or thirties who had been exposed to COVID-19. Each CDR3 is given without its conserved first and last residue. Fields, in order: V gene, J gene, CDR3 protein.

>TRBV29-1|TRBJ1-5
SVGQGINQPQH
>TRBV5-4|TRBJ1-2
ASSLGQGDGYT
>TRBV5-6|TRBJ1-5
ASSERGQGPRPQH
>TRBV19|TRBJ2-7
ASRPEGQGDHEQY
>TRBV25-1|TRBJ1-3
ASKDDRAGNTIY
>TRBV4-1|TRBJ2-2
ASSQGRGLRVGELF
>TRBV7-9|TRBJ2-2
ASSQLPRIRSAGELF
>TRBV18|TRBJ2-2
ASSGIIDRADTGELF
>TRBV29-1|TRBJ1-4
SVGAGLSEKLF
>TRBV6-5|TRBJ1-3
ASQRVDGNTIY
>TRBV7-6|TRBJ1-1
ASSLAGGGTEAF
>TRBV13|TRBJ1-3
ASSLLRVGTGALYGNTIY
>TRBV7-2|TRBJ1-1
ASSVRTGDGEAF
>TRBV5-6|TRBJ1-4
ASSLGAGGGEKLF
>TRBV5-6|TRBJ1-2
ASRTGGSGYT
>TRBV19|TRBJ1-6
ASSPGHPSPLH
>TRBV29-1|TRBJ1-1
SVHRGTEAF
>TRBV4-1|TRBJ2-7
ASSQVGAGASHEQY
>TRBV5-8|TRBJ1-2
ASSLSGYT
>TRBV2|TRBJ1-2
ASSEGWDIKYYGYT
>TRBV5-4|TRBJ1-4
ASSQNRGARNEKLF
>TRBV9|TRBJ1-3
ASSALGSGLIGGNTIY
>TRBV29-1|TRBJ1-4
SAVPGQGVGANEKLF
>TRBV24-1|TRBJ2-3
ATSGSRDTDTQY
>TRBV7-2|TRBJ2-2
ASSLGGVANTGELF
>TRBV19|TRBJ1-1
ASSKTATNTEAF
>TRBV5-6|TRBJ2-7
ASSLGPGLAGGYEQY
>TRBV7-2|TRBJ2-2
ASSPRGGRSTGELF
>TRBV6-2/TRBV6-3|TRBJ2-3
ASSYSTAGEVTQY
>TRBV5-6|TRBJ1-1
ASSSTGTTRNTEAF
>TRBV29-1|TRBJ1-1
SVEPGQGPLEAF
>TRBV9|TRBJ1-1
ASSDPDRGTNTEAF
>TRBV29-1|TRBJ1-2
SVELAGEGYGYT
>TRBV27|TRBJ2-5
ASSLTSGGQETQY
>TRBV9|TRBJ1-1
ASSALTLMNTEAF
>TRBV21-1|TRBJ1-6
ASIKRFSYNSPLH
>TRBV30|TRBJ2-3
AWSAQAGAQGDTQY
>TRBV15|TRBJ1-2
ATSRDLNAHYGYT
>TRBV27|TRBJ2-5
ASSLSGLAETQY
>TRBV6-5|TRBJ1-6
ASLRARGDNSPLH
>TRBV5-3|TRBJ1-2
ARSRRLNYGYA
>TRBV6-2/TRBV6-3|TRBJ1-5
ASSPGTENQPQH
>TRBV29-1|TRBJ2-7
SVKTGPYEQY